Below, 8 T cell receptor beta chains from the same sample are listed, as sequenced in a study of blood T cell repertoires in COVID-19. Data came from immunoSEQ multiplex PCR; TCRdb stores just in-frame clones and leaves some out. The repertoire holds 110,000 to 150,000 clones, with about 86% as singletons. Material for sequencing was peripheral blood. Every receptor here comes from a woman aged 60 to 75 with acute or convalescent COVID-19.

The chain has TRBV29-1 and TRBJ2-1; 10 bases are shared with TRBD1. This CDR3 contains 13 residues. J gave up 8 bases and V 3 bases, and 4 bases lay outside the gene matches. In germline, CDR1 is SQVTM, CDR2 ANQGSEA. The DNA for the CDR3 is TGCAGCGTTGAGGGACAGGGGTGGGATGAGCAGTTCTTC. Its protein product is CSVEGQGWDEQFF.

The CDR3 DNA reads TGTGCCTGGAGCAAGGCAGGGCGGGGCGGCTACACCTTC. This sequence encodes CAWSKAGRGGYTF. The chain couples TRBV30 to TRBJ1-2; weak D call: TRBD1 (5 bases). The germline gives CDR1 GTSNPN, CDR2 SVGIG (reference sequence). This CDR3 spans 13 amino acids. Trimming left V 3 bases short and J 8 bases short, with 16 bases between.

V usage is TRBV18 and J usage is TRBJ2-1, with D possibly matching TRBD1 (6 bases). Deletions cut 3 bases from V and 5 bases from J, with 8 bases between. The CDR3 contains 13 residues. Germline V gives CDR1 KGHSH, CDR2 LQKENI. The CDR3 is CASSPSGDNEQFF. Written as DNA, the CDR3 is TGTGCCAGCTCACCCTCAGGGGACAATGAGCAGTTCTTC.

J is TRBJ1-5 and V is TRBV28, with D possibly being TRBD1 (5 bases). The germline CDR1 and CDR2 sequences are MDHEN and SYDVKM. The V and J ends lost 7 bases and 0 bases respectively, with 22 bases between them. The CDR3 spans 18 residues. The CDR3 reads CASKGTKDRVYSNQPQHF. The CDR3 region has the DNA TGTGCCAGCAAGGGGACTAAGGATAGGGTGTATAGCAATCAGCCCCAGCATTTT.

This clone was seen a single time. This rearrangement joins TRBV5-1 to TRBJ1-2, with 10 bases aligning to TRBD1. The CDR3 loop spans 17 amino acids. Unmatched junction bases numbered 10, after V lost 3 bases and J lost 2 bases. CDR1 SGHRS and CDR2 YFSETQ come from the germline V gene. The chain's CDR3 is CASSSEGQGIGNYGYTF. The DNA of the CDR3 is TGCGCCAGCAGCTCAGAGGGACAGGGGATCGGGAACTATGGCTACACCTTC.

The chain combines TRBV15 with TRBJ2-5; D possibly corresponds to TRBD1 (5 bases). The CDR3 runs 13 residues. Germline V lookup: CDR1 LNHNV, CDR2 YYDKDF (reference sequence). V lost 0 bases and J 5 bases, leaving 7 bases between the germline ends. The CDR3 spells CATSREGRETQYF. CDR3 DNA: TGTGCCACCAGCAGAGAGGGGCGGGAGACCCAGTACTTC. The variable domain in full, with the rest retrieved from reference TRBV15 and TRBJ2-5, is DAMVIQNPRYQVTQFGKPVTLSCSQTLNHNVMYWYQQKSSQAPKLLFHYYDKDFNNEADTPDNFQSRRPNTSFCFLDIRSPGLGDTAMYLCATSREGRETQYFGPGTRLLVL.

V usage is TRBV27 and J usage is TRBJ2-7; the D gene is possibly TRBD2 (7 bases). The V end lost 2 bases, the J end lost 0 bases, and 14 bases lay between the germline ends. This CDR3 has 16 amino acids. Germline CDR1 is MNHEY and CDR2 is SMNVEV (reference sequence). CDR3 protein: CASSLRGGGNSYEQYF. DNA for the CDR3: TGTGCCAGCAGTTTACGAGGCGGGGGCAACTCCTACGAGCAGTACTTC.

This clone was observed a few times. This chain uses TRBV6-5 with TRBJ1-4, with 7 bases identical to TRBD1. Germline trimming cut 0 bases from V and 4 bases from J; bases unmatched to any gene: 5. This CDR3 contains 16 residues. Germline assignment: CDR1 MNHEY and CDR2 SVGAGI. In nucleotides, the CDR3 is TGTGCCAGCAGTTACTCATACAGGGGAAATAATGAAAAACTGTTTTTT. Protein sequence: CASSYSYRGNNEKLFF.